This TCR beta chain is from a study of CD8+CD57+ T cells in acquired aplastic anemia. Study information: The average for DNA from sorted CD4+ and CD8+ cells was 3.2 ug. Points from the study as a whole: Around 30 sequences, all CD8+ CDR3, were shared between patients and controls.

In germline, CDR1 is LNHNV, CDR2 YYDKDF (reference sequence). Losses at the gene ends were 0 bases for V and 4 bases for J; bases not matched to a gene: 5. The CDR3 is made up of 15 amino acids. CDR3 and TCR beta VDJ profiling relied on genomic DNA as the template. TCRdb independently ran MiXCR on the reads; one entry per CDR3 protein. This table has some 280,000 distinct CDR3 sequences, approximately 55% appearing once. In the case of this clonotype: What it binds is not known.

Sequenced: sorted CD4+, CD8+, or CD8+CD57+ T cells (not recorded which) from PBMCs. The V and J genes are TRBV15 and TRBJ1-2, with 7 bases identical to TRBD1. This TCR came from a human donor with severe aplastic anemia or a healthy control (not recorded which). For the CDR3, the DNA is TGTGCCACCAGCAGAGATCGGGACAGACTCTATGGCTACACCTTC. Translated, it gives CATSRDRDRLYGYTF.